The source of this T cell receptor (beta chain) is a study of CD8 T cells in Susac syndrome. In the study overall: Active disease was present in six of the sequenced Susac syndrome patients, and remission in fewer than ten.

Reverse transcription of 0.5 to 1 ug RNA was performed with random hexamers. The amplification used immunoSEQ multiplex PCR on TCR beta CDR3; it spanned 54 Vbeta and 13 Jbeta. TCRdb called the immunoSEQ multiplex PCR reads again in MiXCR, with one record for every CDR3 protein. The sample carries approximately 260,000 distinct CDR3 sequences, about 96% recorded once. Germline loops: CDR1 MGHRA, CDR2 YSYEKL. CDR3 length: 16 amino acids. V was shortened by 4 bases and J by 3 bases, with 16 bases between the two germline ends. The V call is TRBV4-1, the J call TRBJ2-1, with D tentatively TRBD1 (6 bases). Sequenced sample: CD4+ T cells from PBMCs. This TCR was recovered from a human donor with Susac syndrome. The CDR3 DNA reads as TGCGCCAGCAGCCCCTATCACAGGGATTACTACAATGAGCAGTTCTTC. As protein: CASSPYHRDYYNEQFF.